A selection of T cell receptor beta chains follows, all from one sample in a study of regulatory T cells in long-lasting Graves disease. MiXCR, applied by TCRdb to the multiplex PCR reads, yields one record per CDR3 protein. The sample contains just over 600,000 distinct CDR3 sequences, roughly 16% of which appear only once. A further study also used this sample, focusing on T cells in Graves' hyperthyroidism and ophthalmopathy.

The source was peripheral blood mononuclear cells (PBMCs), collected at new diagnosis, from a patient treated with antithyroid drugs. These receptors were collected from a woman aged 30 to 39 with Graves disease. Both conserved end residues are part of each CDR3. Rows give clone size only sometimes, using once, few, many, or a class for an expanded clone.

CASSQDMGPEELFF	.	TRBV4-1	TRBJ1-4
CASSHSATGIPNGYTF	.	TRBV18	TRBJ1-2
CAISRGQGAMGEQFF	many	TRBV10-3	TRBJ2-1
CASSRPEKLFF	many	TRBV28	TRBJ2-2
CASSPIGFSSTNEKLFF	many	TRBV28	TRBJ1-4
CASSLTDMYNEQFF	.	TRBV7-9	TRBJ2-1
CASRFYSNQPQHF	few	TRBV6-1	TRBJ1-5
CASSDLSGGGGHEQFF	.	TRBV12-3/TRBV12-4	TRBJ2-1
CATSSLHSPAANYGYTF	once	TRBV15	TRBJ1-2
CASSPQSGSRETQYF	few	TRBV19	TRBJ2-5
CASSFREGNTEAFF	many	TRBV19	TRBJ1-1
CASSQERGQSSGNTIYF	.	TRBV3-1	TRBJ1-3